This TCR beta chain originates from a study of T cells in Graves' hyperthyroidism and ophthalmopathy. Disease duration was under 3 months in the ophthalmopathy patients, who also had a Clinical Activity Score of at least 3 and a NOSPECS grade of at least 4. Criteria for exclusion of patients were uncontrolled infection, other autoimmune disease, pregnancy or lactation. In this sample, this clonotype turned up many times. Amplified regions were TCR beta CDR3 sequences from RNA transcripts. First-round RT-PCR with HTBI primers amplified the TCR CDR3 region. MiXCR, run by TCRdb on the multiplex PCR reads, gives a single entry per CDR3 protein. The profile shows almost 350,000 distinct CDR3 sequences, over 15% of them singletons. Trimming took 5 bases from V and 6 from J; bases not matched to a gene: 12. The CDR3 spans 15 residues. Germline lookup yields CDR1 SGHTA and CDR2 FQGTGA.

This TCR came from a woman in her forties with Graves' ophthalmopathy. The chain combines TRBV7-3 with TRBJ2-7; 8 bases map to TRBD1. Material: blood. The DNA of the CDR3 is TGTGCCAGCAGCCCATCCCCGGGGACAGGAGTCGAGCAGTACTTC. It is translated as CASSPSPGTGVEQYF.